This T cell receptor (beta chain) was sequenced during a study of T-cell memory formation after mild COVID-19. Each CDR3 protein gets one entry after TCRdb re-called the 5' RACE reads with MiXCR. The sample includes 450,000 to 650,000 distinct CDR3 sequences, roughly 18% of them seen just once. Ten or more counts support this clonotype. The sequenced sample was PBMCs or a T cell subset sorted from them (not recorded which). This TCR derives from an adult woman who had mild COVID-19 (a few samples of this study predate the infection). Cell type and time point are not known.

As DNA, the CDR3 is TGCGCCAGCAGCCCGACTCCCTTGCCCTACAATGAGCAGTTCTTC. Encoded protein: CASSPTPLPYNEQFF. This chain joins TRBV5-1 and TRBJ2-1; D uncertain. V shed 4 bases and J shed 2 bases, with 13 bases lying between them. The V gene's germline CDR1 is SGHRS and CDR2 YFSETQ. The CDR3 has 15 amino acids.